The rows below give T cell receptor beta chains drawn from one sample of a study of T cell responses to AZD1222 COVID-19 vaccine. TCRdb's copy holds only in-frame clones and misses some; the assay was immunoSEQ multiplex PCR. The sample yields some 100,000 clones, more than 70% seen once. The sample consisted of peripheral blood, taken on day 0 of MenACWY control vaccination. The receptors were sampled from an adult in good health. CDR3s include the opening cysteine and the closing phenylalanine or tryptophan. D genes are given only for firm matches. Only part of the rows carry a size: once, few, many, or a class if the clone is expanded.

j_gene	abundance	v_gene	d_gene	CDR3nt	CDR3aa
TRBJ1-6	NA	TRBV9	NA	TGTGCCAGCAGCGTACAGGGGATGAATTCACCCCTCCACTTT	CASSVQGMNSPLHF
TRBJ1-1	NA	TRBV3-1/TRBV3-2	NA	TGTGCCAGCAGCCAAGGCCCCACTGAAGCTTTCTTT	CASSQGPTEAFF
TRBJ2-7	once	TRBV19	NA	TGTGCCAGTAGTATAAAAAGTGGGCGCGGAGATGTCGAGCAGTACTTC	CASSIKSGRGDVEQYF
TRBJ1-5	NA	TRBV7-3	TRBD1	TGTGCCAGCAGCTTAAACGACCAAGGGCAGGGGGATTCTTGCAATCAGCCCCAGCATTTT	CASSLNDQGQGDSCNQPQHF
TRBJ2-3	NA	TRBV9	NA	TGTGCCAGCAGCGATGCCGGGGGTAGCACAGATACGCAGTATTTT	CASSDAGGSTDTQYF
TRBJ1-1	NA	TRBV5-8	NA	TGTGCCAGCAGCTTGGTTGGACGTATGAACACTGAAGCTTTCTTT	CASSLVGRMNTEAFF
TRBJ1-2	NA	TRBV5-1	TRBD1	TGCGCCAGCAGCCAATTGACCTCAGGGGGGAATGGCTACACCTTC	CASSQLTSGGNGYTF
TRBJ1-1	NA	TRBV19	NA	TGTGCCAGTAGTATAGGACAGATGAACACTGAAGCTTTCTTT	CASSIGQMNTEAFF
TRBJ1-1	few	TRBV19	TRBD1	TGTGCCAGTAGTCCCGACAGGGTAAACACTGAAGCTTTCTTT	CASSPDRVNTEAFF
TRBJ1-1	NA	TRBV10-2	NA	TGCGCCAGCAGTGAGAACGGACAGTTTGAAGCTTTCTTT	CASSENGQFEAFF
TRBJ1-2	NA	TRBV29-1	NA	TGCAGCGCGGAACACTTCTATGGCTACACCTTC	CSAEHFYGYTF
TRBJ1-2	NA	TRBV5-1	TRBD1	TGCGCCAGCAGCTTGGGGTCCGGGACAGGGGGAGATGGCTACACCTTC	CASSLGSGTGGDGYTF
TRBJ2-1	NA	TRBV14	NA	TGTGCCAGCAGCCAAGATAGTTACAATGAGCAGTTCTTC	CASSQDSYNEQFF
TRBJ2-5	NA	TRBV12-5	TRBD1	TGTGCTAGTGGTTTGGTACACAGGGGTTGGTTAGAGACCCAGTACTTC	CASGLVHRGWLETQYF
TRBJ1-1	NA	TRBV11-3	TRBD1	TGTGCCAGCAGCGACCGGGACAGGGAGGCTTTCTTT	CASSDRDREAFF
TRBJ1-1	NA	TRBV29-1	NA	TGCAGCGTTGCGGTGAACACTGAAGCTTTCTTT	CSVAVNTEAFF
TRBJ1-3	NA	TRBV9	NA	TGTGCCAGCAGCGCCCAGCAATCTGGAAACACCATATATTTT	CASSAQQSGNTIYF
TRBJ2-7	NA	TRBV28	NA	TGTGCCAGCAGTGGCCGGGGAAAGATGTACGAGCAGTACTTC	CASSGRGKMYEQYF
TRBJ1-1	NA	TRBV29-1	TRBD1	TGCAGCGCTGGACAGGCAAACACTGAAGCTTTCTTT	CSAGQANTEAFF
TRBJ2-1	few	TRBV6-5	TRBD1	TGTGCCAGCACGTTGGCAGGGGGCACGAATGAGCAGTTCTTC	CASTLAGGTNEQFF
TRBJ1-5	once	TRBV19	NA	TGTGCCAGTCGTACGACGGATTATAGCAATCAGCCCCAGCATTTT	CASRTTDYSNQPQHF
TRBJ2-7	NA	TRBV5-1	NA	TGCGCCAGCAGCCTGGAGGGTTGGAGCTCCTACGAGCAGTACTTC	CASSLEGWSSYEQYF
TRBJ1-4	NA	TRBV28	TRBD1	TGTGCCAGCAGTTTATTACAGGGGAATGAAAAACTGTTTTTT	CASSLLQGNEKLFF
TRBJ2-1	NA	TRBV7-9	TRBD1	TGTGCCAGCAGCTTACAGGGACAGTACAATGAGCAGTTCTTC	CASSLQGQYNEQFF
TRBJ2-5	NA	TRBV6-2/TRBV6-3	TRBD2	TGTGCCAGCAGTTACCCTACATCTAGCGGGGGCCCCCCGTACCAAGAGACCCAGTACTTC	CASSYPTSSGGPPYQETQYF
TRBJ2-3	NA	TRBV29-1	NA	TGCAGCGTTGGAGGGGCCAGGGTCATCAGGGATACGCAGTATTTT	CSVGGARVIRDTQYF
TRBJ1-5	once	TRBV28	NA	TGTGCCAGCAGTTTATCACAGGGATATCAGCCCCAGCATTTT	CASSLSQGYQPQHF
TRBJ2-5	NA	TRBV11-2	NA	TGTGCCAGCAGCTTATGGGACGGTACCAGAGAGACCCAGTACTTC	CASSLWDGTRETQYF
TRBJ1-3	NA	TRBV30	NA	TGTGCCTGGAGTGTACCTAACAGGGACGACACCATATATTTT	CAWSVPNRDDTIYF
TRBJ2-7	NA	TRBV7-9	TRBD2	TGTGCCAGCAGCTTAGTTGCGGGGGATACCGAGCAGTACTTC	CASSLVAGDTEQYF
TRBJ1-5	NA	TRBV12-3/TRBV12-4	NA	TGTGCCAGCAGTCGCCTCGATCAGCCCCAGCATTTT	CASSRLDQPQHF
TRBJ2-7	NA	TRBV4-2	NA	TGTGCCAGCAGCCAACCGAACCAGGGGGGGTACGAGCAGTACTTC	CASSQPNQGGYEQYF
TRBJ1-6	NA	TRBV7-9	NA	TGTGCCAGCAGCTCGACGTGGACGGCCAATTCACCCCTCCACTTT	CASSSTWTANSPLHF
TRBJ2-1	NA	TRBV5-1	TRBD2	TGCGCCAGCAGTCCGGCGGGACTAGCTGGAGGGCAGTTCTTC	CASSPAGLAGGQFF
TRBJ2-7	once	TRBV2	NA	TGTGCCGCTAGAGTGGCCAGTGCTGTTAGTGCCTACGAGCAGTACTTC	CAARVASAVSAYEQYF
TRBJ1-6	NA	TRBV28	TRBD1	TGTGCCAGCACAAGACAGGGTCGGAATAATTCACCCCTCCACTTT	CASTRQGRNNSPLHF
TRBJ2-1	NA	TRBV19	NA	TGTGCCAGTAAAGTAGGCGGGGCCTACAATGAGCAGTTCTTC	CASKVGGAYNEQFF
TRBJ1-2	NA	TRBV18	NA	TGTGCCAGCTCACCGGACGAGGGTAACTATGGCTACACCTTC	CASSPDEGNYGYTF
TRBJ2-7	NA	TRBV9	TRBD2	TGTGCCAGCAGCCCATCTAGCGGAGGTCCCTACGAGCAGTACTTC	CASSPSSGGPYEQYF